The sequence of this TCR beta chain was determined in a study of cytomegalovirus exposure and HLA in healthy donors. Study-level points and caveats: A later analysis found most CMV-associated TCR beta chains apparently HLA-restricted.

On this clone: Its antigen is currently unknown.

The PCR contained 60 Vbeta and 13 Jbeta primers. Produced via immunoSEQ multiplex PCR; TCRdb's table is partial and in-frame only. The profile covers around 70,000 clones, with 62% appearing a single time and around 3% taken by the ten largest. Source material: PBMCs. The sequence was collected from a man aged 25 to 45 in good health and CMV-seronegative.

The CDR3 nucleotides read TGTGCCAGCAGCCCACCGGGACAGGGAGGGTCACCCCTCCACTTT. Protein product: CASSPPGQGGSPLHF. This chain joins TRBV7-2 and TRBJ1-6, with 9 bases lining up with TRBD1. The CDR3 loop spans 15 amino acids. In germline, CDR1 is SGHTA, CDR2 FQGNSA. Losses at the gene ends were 5 bases for V and 10 bases for J; bases not matched to a gene: 9.